The 3 T cell receptor beta chains below all came from one sample that was sequenced in a study of blood T cell repertoires in COVID-19. Clones were read by immunoSEQ multiplex PCR, and TCRdb kept only the in-frame ones, dropping some. The sample has roughly 200,000 clones; 70% to 80% are singletons. Sample: peripheral blood. Receptors originate from a woman aged 35 to 49 with COVID-19, enrolled during active disease.

V is TRBV5-1 and J is TRBJ1-5; D may be TRBD1 (5 bases). The CDR3 totals 13 residues. The germline V and J ends were trimmed by 5 bases and 3 bases, with 9 bases remaining between them. Germline V gene lookup returns CDR1 SGHRS and CDR2 YFSETQ. CDR3 bases: TGCGCCAGCAGAGAGACAGACAATCAGCCCCAGCATTTT. Translated: CASRETDNQPQHF.

V gene TRBV19 combines with J gene TRBJ2-1, with a weak D call TRBD1 (7 bases). From germline, CDR1 is LNHDA and CDR2 SQIVND (reference sequence). This CDR3 contains 15 residues. Trimming shortened V by 6 bases and J by 0 bases, and 12 bases separated the two germline ends. In DNA, the CDR3 is TGTGCCAGTAGATCAGGGGGGAGCTCCTACAATGAGCAGTTCTTC. This sequence encodes CASRSGGSSYNEQFF.

In DNA, the CDR3 is TGTGCCAGCAGTTACGGGGGACAGGCGTCAGGGGGCTACACCTTC. The encoded protein is CASSYGGQASGGYTF. This rearrangement joins TRBV6-5 to TRBJ1-2; 8 nucleotides line up with TRBD1. The V gene end was trimmed by 2 bases and the J gene end by 8 bases; junction bases not matched to a gene: 10. Looked up from germline, CDR1 is MNHEY and CDR2 is SVGAGI. The CDR3 totals 15 residues.